A selection of T cell receptor beta chains follows, all from one sample in a study of T-cell reconstitution after alpha-beta-depleted transplantation in children. TCRdb re-called the PCR reads through MiXCR, storing one row per CDR3 protein. Here the sample spans some 190,000 distinct CDR3 sequences, around 10% being singletons. Material: PBMCs, obtained before TCRalphabeta/CD19-depleted stem cell transplant. The origin of the receptors is a boy aged 2 to 10 with acute myeloid leukemia, due to receive a stem cell transplant. The CDR3 runs from the conserved cysteine through the conserved F or W. A D gene is named only where the DNA matches it firmly. Part of the rows lack a size; the others show once, few, many or a class for expanded clones.

>TRBD2|TRBV3-1|16|many|TRBJ2-3
CASSQGGGRAFDTQYF
TGTGCCAGCAGCCAAGGGGGCGGGAGGGCCTTTGATACGCAGTATTTT
>NA|TRBV4-1|15|many|TRBJ1-1
CASSHFGLGNTEAFF
TGCGCCAGCAGCCATTTTGGCCTGGGGAACACTGAAGCTTTCTTT
>NA|TRBV7-9|12|many|TRBJ1-1
CASSLAGTEAFF
TGTGCCAGCAGCTTAGCTGGCACTGAAGCTTTCTTT
>TRBD2|TRBV4-1|15|many|TRBJ2-1
CASSQGGRVRDEQFF
TGCGCCAGCAGCCAGGGGGGGAGAGTCCGCGATGAGCAGTTCTTC
>NA|TRBV9|12|many|TRBJ2-7
CASSVVEGEQYF
TGTGCCAGCAGCGTAGTAGAGGGCGAGCAGTACTTC
>NA|TRBV6-1|15|many|TRBJ1-4
CASSRPDRNDEKLFF
TGTGCCAGCAGCCGGCCAGACAGGAACGATGAAAAACTGTTTTTT
>TRBD1|TRBV5-1|13|many|TRBJ1-2
CASSRGQNYGYTF
TGCGCCAGCAGCCGGGGACAGAACTATGGCTACACCTTC
>NA|TRBV3-1|12|many|TRBJ2-5
CASSRPEETQYF
TGTGCCAGCAGCCGACCCGAAGAGACCCAGTACTTC
>TRBD1|TRBV6-1|16|NA|TRBJ2-7
CASSQGTGTVSYEQYF
TGTGCCAGCAGTCAAGGAACCGGGACAGTCTCCTACGAGCAGTACTTC
>NA|TRBV27|13|many|TRBJ2-7
CASSLYMKYEQYF
TGTGCCAGCAGTTTATATATGAAGTACGAGCAGTACTTC
>TRBD1|TRBV28|15|many|TRBJ1-5
CASSHDREGNQPQHF
TGTGCCAGCAGTCATGACAGGGAAGGCAATCAGCCCCAGCATTTT
>TRBD2|TRBV12-3/TRBV12-4|15|many|TRBJ2-2
CASIGSGTNTGELFF
TGTGCCAGCATTGGGAGCGGGACGAACACCGGGGAGCTGTTTTTT
>TRBD1|TRBV3-1|18|many|TRBJ1-4
CASSPGTGFGINDEKLFF
TGTGCCAGCAGTCCCGGGACAGGGTTCGGCATCAATGATGAAAAACTGTTTTTT
>NA|TRBV20-1|14|many|TRBJ1-4
CSATAHATNEKLFF
TGCAGTGCGACCGCCCATGCAACTAATGAAAAACTGTTTTTT
>TRBD2|TRBV6-2/TRBV6-3|17|few|TRBJ2-5
CASRLLVAGAQQETQYF
TGTGCCAGCAGACTACTGGTAGCGGGGGCCCAACAAGAGACCCAGTACTTC
>TRBD1|TRBV28|17|NA|TRBJ2-1
CASSFPRTGPLRNEQFF
TGTGCCAGCAGTTTCCCCCGGACAGGGCCTTTAAGGAATGAGCAGTTCTTC
>NA|TRBV6-1|12|many|TRBJ2-1
CANRGGPDEQFF
TGTGCAAATCGGGGAGGACCCGATGAGCAGTTCTTC
>NA|TRBV27|13|many|TRBJ2-1
CASSLSIYNEQFF
TGTGCCAGCAGTCTGTCGATCTACAATGAGCAGTTCTTC
>TRBD1|TRBV4-1|17|many|TRBJ2-7
CASSQISTGTGTYEQYF
TGCGCCAGCAGCCAGATTTCAACCGGGACAGGGACCTACGAGCAGTACTTC
>TRBD1|TRBV12-3/TRBV12-4|18|many|TRBJ2-4
CASSLGTGYAGVKNIQYF
TGTGCCAGCAGTCTCGGGACAGGGTACGCCGGCGTCAAAAACATTCAGTACTTC
>TRBD1|TRBV2|15|many|TRBJ1-5
CASSASQGGRQPQHF
TGTGCCAGCAGCGCTTCACAGGGGGGGAGGCAGCCCCAGCATTTT
>NA|TRBV5-1|14|many|TRBJ1-3
CASRGLGSGNTIYF
TGCGCCAGCAGGGGCCTCGGCAGCGGAAACACCATATATTTT
>NA|TRBV12-3/TRBV12-4|14|many|TRBJ1-3
CASSSWDSGNTIYF
TGTGCCAGCAGTTCTTGGGACTCTGGAAACACCATATATTTT
>TRBD1|TRBV10-3|14|many|TRBJ1-5
CAISETGGNQPQHF
TGTGCCATCAGTGAGACAGGGGGCAATCAGCCCCAGCATTTT
>NA|TRBV30|13|many|TRBJ1-1
CAWGSSGWTEAFF
TGTGCCTGGGGGTCGTCGGGTTGGACTGAAGCTTTCTTT
>NA|TRBV5-1|15|many|TRBJ2-5
CASSLGRDGQETQYF
TGCGCCAGCAGCTTAGGCCGGGACGGACAAGAGACCCAGTACTTC
>TRBD1|TRBV5-1|15|many|TRBJ1-4
CASSLAGTGPRKLFF
TGCGCCAGCAGCTTGGCCGGGACAGGGCCAAGAAAACTGTTTTTT
>TRBD1|TRBV3-1|14|many|TRBJ2-4
CASSQGTGGNIQYF
TGTGCCAGCAGCCAAGGGACAGGGGGGAACATTCAGTACTTC
>NA|TRBV20-1|15|many|TRBJ1-2
CSATNGMVTHYGYTF
TGCAGTGCTACCAACGGGATGGTCACACACTATGGCTACACCTTC
>NA|TRBV7-2|13|many|TRBJ2-7
CASSLEGYYEQYF
TGTGCCAGCAGCTTAGAAGGGTACTACGAGCAGTACTTC
>NA|TRBV20-1|13|many|TRBJ1-1
CSARVDMNTEAFF
TGCAGTGCTAGAGTCGATATGAACACTGAAGCTTTCTTT
>NA|TRBV20-1|14|many|TRBJ2-1
CSARPLGEYNEQFF
TGCAGTGCTAGACCGCTGGGTGAATACAATGAGCAGTTCTTC
>TRBD1|TRBV5-1|15|many|TRBJ2-1
CASSLYRDRAGEQFF
TGCGCCAGCAGCTTGTACCGGGACAGGGCAGGCGAGCAGTTCTTC
>TRBD1|TRBV6-4|17|many|TRBJ2-1
CASAPGQGNLLYNEQFF
TGTGCCAGCGCCCCGGGACAGGGGAATCTACTCTACAATGAGCAGTTCTTC
>TRBD2|TRBV29-1|14|many|TRBJ2-1
CSVGSSGGYNEQFF
TGCAGCGTTGGGTCCAGCGGGGGGTACAATGAGCAGTTCTTC
>TRBD1|TRBV20-1|15|many|TRBJ1-2
CSARAETGISYGYTF
TGCAGTGCTAGAGCGGAGACAGGGATCTCCTATGGCTACACCTTC
>NA|TRBV6-5|14|many|TRBJ1-1
CASSFRGPSTEAFF
TGTGCCAGCAGTTTCAGGGGCCCATCCACTGAAGCTTTCTTT
>NA|TRBV9|15|NA|TRBJ2-5
CASSALQGLGETQYF
TGTGCCAGCAGCGCCCTACAGGGCTTGGGGGAGACCCAGTACTTC
>NA|TRBV5-1|15|many|TRBJ1-1
CASSLKRTANTEAFF
TGCGCCAGCAGCTTGAAAAGGACAGCGAACACTGAAGCTTTCTTT
>TRBD2|TRBV28|16|many|TRBJ2-1
CASSFLAGGSYNEQFF
TGTGCCAGCAGCTTCCTAGCGGGGGGTTCCTACAATGAGCAGTTCTTC
>NA|TRBV3-1|15|many|TRBJ1-2
CASSQGSRANYGYTF
TGTGCCAGCAGCCAAGGTTCAAGGGCTAACTATGGCTACACCTTC
>TRBD1|TRBV12-3/TRBV12-4|15|many|TRBJ1-1
CASSPTGQVNTEAFF
TGTGCCAGCAGCCCAACGGGACAGGTTAACACTGAAGCTTTCTTT
>TRBD1|TRBV12-3/TRBV12-4|15|many|TRBJ1-2
CASSSADRIAYGYTF
TGTGCCAGCAGTTCCGCGGACAGGATAGCCTATGGCTACACCTTC
>TRBD2|TRBV28|15|many|TRBJ2-1
CASSPGTSDYNEQFF
TGTGCCAGCAGTCCCGGGACTAGCGATTACAATGAGCAGTTCTTC
>NA|TRBV12-5|10|many|TRBJ1-1
CASGLVGLFF
TGTGCTAGTGGTTTGGTCGGGTTGTTCTTT
>NA|TRBV27|13|many|TRBJ1-6
CASSLSFEATLHF
TGTGCCAGCAGTTTATCTTTTGAGGCCACCCTCCACTTT